The 23 T cell receptor beta chains below come from one sample, sequenced in a study of blood T cells in healthy people across ages. Using a J-beta primer mix together with a sample-barcoded 5' primer, a second PCR was run for about 6 to 11 cycles. MiXCR was run by TCRdb on the 5' RACE reads, yielding one entry per CDR3 protein. The repertoire has approximately 800,000 distinct CDR3 sequences, 50% to 65% of them found once; the top ten carry approximately 41%. Sequenced sample: blood. Receptors were obtained from a man older than 75 in good health.

The gene calls are TRBV27 and TRBJ1-2; no clear D. V was trimmed by 5 bases and J by 7 bases, leaving 14 bases between them. Germline assignment: CDR1 MNHEY and CDR2 SMNVEV (reference sequence). This CDR3 spans 13 amino acids. CDR3 residues: CASSASLTAGYTF. The CDR3 DNA reads TGTGCCAGCAGTGCGTCCTTGACTGCTGGCTACACCTTC.

For this clonotype: The junction departs from the called germline gene at one end, perhaps through a read error. The chain is built from TRBV10-3 and TRBJ2-3; TRBD2 aligns across 14 bases. This CDR3 is built from 16 residues. Per germline, CDR1 ENHRY and CDR2 SYGVKD. In nucleotides, the CDR3 is TGTGCCGTCAGCTCAGTCCGGACTAGCGGGAGGAATACGCAGTATTTT. Translated, it gives CAVSSVRTSGRNTQYF.

This chain connects TRBV12-3 or TRBV12-4 to TRBJ2-1; no firm D call. The V end lost 6 bases, the J end lost 7 bases, and 13 bases lay between the germline ends. This CDR3 comprises 13 residues. DNA for the CDR3: TGTGCCAGCAGCCCTGGACCGATTAATGAGCAGTTCTTC. Protein product: CASSPGPINEQFF.

The genes are TRBV24-1 and TRBJ2-1; 9 bases are shared with TRBD2. CDR1 is KGHDR, CDR2 SFDVKD, per germline. The ends lost 4 bases at V and 6 bases at J; junction bases unmatched: 9. This CDR3 comprises 16 residues. CDR3 nucleotides: TGTGCCACCAGTGAGCCCGGGACTAGCCTCGGCAATGAGCAGTTCTTC. This codes for CATSEPGTSLGNEQFF.

V and J are TRBV20-1 and TRBJ1-1; D might be TRBD1 (6 bases). Germline V gene lookup returns CDR1 DFQATT and CDR2 SNEGSKA (reference sequence). Trimming cost V 4 bases and J 4 bases, with 13 bases left between them. The CDR3 covers 13 residues. CDR3: CSAILGGVTEAFF. The CDR3 region has the DNA TGCAGTGCTATCCTAGGGGGGGTCACTGAAGCTTTCTTT.

The chain joins TRBV20-1 to TRBJ2-4; 11 nucleotides line up with TRBD1. The V gene's germline CDR1 is DFQATT and CDR2 SNEGSKA (reference sequence). CDR3 length equals 15 residues. The trim removed 6 bases at V and 8 bases at J, leaving 12 bases unmatched. CDR3 bases: TGCAGTGCCTACCCGTCGGACAGGGGGCGATACATTCAGTACTTC. Protein sequence: CSAYPSDRGRYIQYF.

The V call is TRBV20-1, the J call TRBJ1-6; tentative D call: TRBD1 (5 bases). V dropped 0 bases and J dropped 10 bases, with 10 bases sitting between them. Germline-derived CDR1 and CDR2 are DFQATT and SNEGSKA (reference sequence). CDR3 length: 13 residues. The CDR3 DNA sequence: TGCAGTGCTAGAGATAGGGGTTACTCACCCCTCCACTTT. Translated: CSARDRGYSPLHF.

The chain has TRBV6-5 and TRBJ2-1; 12 nucleotides align to TRBD2. Looked up from germline, CDR1 is MNHEY and CDR2 is SVGAGI. V gave up 3 bases and J gave up 7 bases; unmatched junction bases: 13. CDR3 length: 18 residues. CDR3 loop: CASSYRASGRAGGNEQFF. The CDR3 nucleotides are TGTGCCAGCAGTTATAGAGCTAGCGGGAGGGCCGGAGGGAATGAGCAGTTCTTC.

This sequence joins TRBV18 and TRBJ2-7; 7 bases agree with TRBD2. CDR1 is KGHSH and CDR2 is LQKENI in the germline V gene. V lost 3 bases to trimming and J lost 3 bases; unmatched junction nucleotides: 8. The CDR3 has 15 residues. The CDR3 DNA reads TGTGCCAGCTCACCTCGGCGGGGGAACTTCTACGAGCAGTACTTC. Translation gives CASSPRRGNFYEQYF.

This clonotype has a handful of counts. The rearrangement joins TRBV6-5 to TRBJ1-1; unclear D gene. Germline-derived CDR1 and CDR2 are MNHEY and SVGAGI. The CDR3 spans 15 residues. Deletions cut 2 bases from V and 0 bases from J, with 10 bases between. In nucleotides, the CDR3 is TGTGCCAGCAGTTACAGAGAGGGTATGAACACTGAAGCTTTCTTT. Translated, it gives CASSYREGMNTEAFF.

This sequence joins TRBV6-5 and TRBJ2-6; D unclear. The V gene's germline CDR1 is MNHEY and CDR2 SVGAGI. CDR3 size: 18 residues. The V end was cut by 0 bases, the J end by 0 bases, with 12 bases between. The CDR3 DNA sequence: TGTGCCAGCAGTTACTCTTCGATTACGCCCTCTGGGGCCAACGTCCTGACTTTC. Translation: CASSYSSITPSGANVLTF.

V usage is TRBV5-1 and J usage is TRBJ1-1, with D possibly matching TRBD1 (5 bases). V lost 3 bases, J lost 3 bases, and 18 bases lay in between. This CDR3 has 16 residues. Germline-derived CDR1 and CDR2 are SGHRS and YFSETQ. CDR3 sequence: CASSYLSGGDYTEAFF. As DNA, the CDR3 is TGCGCCAGCAGCTACTTATCCGGGGGAGATTACACTGAAGCTTTCTTT.

This chain links TRBV6-6 with TRBJ2-1; no reliable D call. CDR3 length: 13 amino acids. Germline V CDR1 and CDR2: MNHNY, SVGAGI (reference sequence). V gave up 5 bases and J gave up 8 bases, with 13 bases separating them. The CDR3 nucleotides are TGTGCCAGCAGTAAGGGCCCGATGGATGAGCAGTTCTTC. It encodes CASSKGPMDEQFF.

The chain couples TRBV6-2 or TRBV6-3 to TRBJ2-7, with 8 bases fitting TRBD1. The J segment lost 3 bases and the V segment lost 0 bases, leaving 4 bases of the junction unmatched. Germline CDR1 MNHEY, CDR2 SVGEGT. This CDR3 is built from 15 residues. CDR3 in DNA: TGTGCCAGCAGTTACTCAGGGACAGGTTTCTACGAGCAGTACTTC. It encodes CASSYSGTGFYEQYF.

As for this clonotype: One end of the junction is discordant with germline, which a read error may explain. The chain is built from TRBV3-1 and TRBJ2-5; D is uncertain. The CDR3 has 13 amino acids. Per the germline V gene, CDR1 is LGHDT and CDR2 is YNNKEL (reference sequence). The CDR3 region is CAGSHLLGETQYF. CDR3 bases: TGTGCCGGCAGCCACCTGCTCGGGGAGACCCAGTACTTC.

The chain joins TRBV7-2 to TRBJ2-5; D gene unclear. The J call may be faulty, since TRBJ2-7 better matches the DNA end. The CDR3 totals 12 residues. Germline loops: CDR1 SGHTA, CDR2 FQGNSA. The CDR3 spells CASSPPGFEQYF. CDR3 DNA: TGTGCCAGCAGCCCCCCCGGGTTCGAGCAGTACTTC.

The gene calls are TRBV20-1 and TRBJ2-7, with 10 bases lining up with TRBD2. V lost 0 bases and J lost 4; bases outside the gene matches: 6. This CDR3 has 15 amino acids. From germline, CDR1 is DFQATT and CDR2 SNEGSKA (reference sequence). CDR3 protein: CSARDPSGSAYEQYF. CDR3 sequence (DNA): TGCAGTGCTAGAGACCCTAGCGGGAGTGCGTACGAGCAGTACTTC.

V is TRBV6-5 and J is TRBJ2-2; D is undetermined. The V end was cut by 2 bases, the J end by 1 base, with 11 bases between. Germline V gene data show CDR1 as MNHEY and CDR2 as SVGAGI. The CDR3 is 16 amino acids. This chain's CDR3 is CASSYGVVLNTGELFF. The CDR3 DNA is TGTGCCAGCAGTTACGGCGTAGTTTTGAACACCGGGGAGCTGTTTTTT.

The V gene is TRBV20-1, the J gene TRBJ2-1; 10 positions agree with TRBD2. This CDR3 contains 15 residues. Germline assignment: CDR1 DFQATT and CDR2 SNEGSKA (reference sequence). Trimming removed 5 bases from V and 9 bases from J; junction bases left unmatched: 13. CDR3 DNA sequence: TGCAGTGCTCTCCGAGCGGGAGGGCCGAGGGGTGAGCAGTTCTTC. Its translation: CSALRAGGPRGEQFF.

The chain links TRBV6-1 to TRBJ1-5; TRBD1 aligns across 7 bases. Germline values: CDR1 MNHNS, CDR2 SASEGT. CDR3 length equals 14 residues. Trimming cost V 6 bases and J 3 bases; bases outside gene matches: 5. The CDR3 loop reads CASRATGVNQPQHF. DNA for the CDR3: TGTGCCAGCAGGGCTACAGGGGTCAATCAGCCCCAGCATTTT.

This clonotype was found a few times. This chain uses TRBV5-1 with TRBJ2-3; no clear D. Germline V gene data show CDR1 as SGHRS and CDR2 as YFSETQ. The CDR3 extends over 13 amino acids. Trimming took off 0 bases at V and 5 bases at J, with 7 bases between the two ends. CDR3 bases: TGCGCCAGCAGCTTGGAGGGCGTAGATACGCAGTATTTT. This sequence encodes CASSLEGVDTQYF.

V and J are TRBV12-3 or TRBV12-4 and TRBJ2-1; 8 bases align to TRBD2. The CDR3 has 16 residues. V lost 6 bases and J lost 0; bases outside the gene matches: 7. CDR3 residues: CASSLLLADSYNEQFF. The CDR3 DNA follows: TGTGCCAGCAGCCTGCTACTAGCGGACTCCTACAATGAGCAGTTCTTC.

This clonotype has just a few counts. The chain is built from TRBV29-1 and TRBJ2-7, with 7 bases that match TRBD2. Germline V gene sequence: CDR1 SQVTM, CDR2 ANQGSEA. This CDR3 comprises 13 residues. J lost 3 bases, V lost 6 bases, and 8 bases had no gene match. CDR3 nucleotide sequence: TGCAGCGTCTCTGGCGCTAGCGGCTACGAGCAGTACTTC. Translated: CSVSGASGYEQYF.